This T cell receptor beta chain appears in the sequencing data of a study of blood T cell repertoires in COVID-19. Clones were read by immunoSEQ multiplex PCR, and TCRdb kept only the in-frame ones, dropping some. The sample lists 50,000 to 70,000 clones; 84% were seen once. Germline V lookup: CDR1 SGHAT, CDR2 FQNNGV. The CDR3 totals 14 residues. Between the trimmed V and J ends, which lost 1 base and 7 bases, there was a span of 11 bases. Sequences were obtained from peripheral blood. The chain joins TRBV11-2 to TRBJ2-4, with no clear D. The receptor was isolated from a woman in her sixties with acute or convalescent COVID-19. CDR3: CASSLGDMANIQYF. The DNA of the CDR3 is TGTGCCAGCAGCTTAGGTGACATGGCTAACATTCAGTACTTC.